This T cell receptor beta chain was identified in a study of cytomegalovirus exposure and HLA in healthy donors. Study background: Of the donors genotyped, several hundred in all, about 82% fell in the Caucasian-associated ancestry cluster. General study points: Cytomegalovirus association was listed for around 180 TCR beta chains.

For this clone: Antigen specificity is unknown.

The junction had 7 bases not matched to a gene; V was cut back by 4 bases and J by 5 bases. CDR1 is MDHEN, CDR2 SYDVKM, per germline. The CDR3 runs to 15 residues. A multiplex PCR was run with 60 Vbeta primers and 13 Jbeta primers. Sequenced by immunoSEQ multiplex PCR; TCRdb stores in-frame clones only, minus some. Found here are tens of thousands of clones, 80% to 90% of them singletons; the top ten hold roughly 2.9%. This TCR came from a woman between 25 and 40 years old in good health and CMV-seronegative. The V gene is TRBV28, the J gene TRBJ2-5; TRBD1 aligns across 10 bases. Sequences were obtained from PBMCs. The CDR3: CASSSTGGIRETQYF. The CDR3 DNA is TGTGCCAGCAGTTCGACAGGGGGCATTCGGGAGACCCAGTACTTC.